The 11 T cell receptor beta chains listed next were all sequenced from one sample in a study of T-cell memory formation after mild COVID-19. TCRdb called the 5' RACE reads again in MiXCR, with one record for every CDR3 protein. The sample contains about 38,000 distinct CDR3 sequences, about an eighth of which appear only once. The sequenced material came from PBMCs or a T cell subset sorted from them (not recorded which). The receptors derive from a man aged 18-30 years who had mild COVID-19 (a few samples of this study predate the infection). Cell type and time point are not known.

The chain is built from TRBV15 and TRBJ1-2, with D unresolved. V gave up 4 bases and J gave up 3 bases, with 6 bases separating them. Germline values: CDR1 LNHNV, CDR2 YYDKDF (reference sequence). CDR3 size: 12 residues. The CDR3: CATSTGHYGYTF. The CDR3 region has the DNA TGTGCCACCAGCACCGGACACTATGGCTACACCTTC.

Many counts were recorded for this clonotype. The CDR3 nucleotides read TGTGCCAGCAGCCGTTCAGATGAGCAGTTCTTC. Its protein product is CASSRSDEQFF. J is TRBJ2-1 and V is TRBV5-8, with D hard to call. Germline V gene lookup returns CDR1 SGHTS and CDR2 YDEGEE. The CDR3 contains 11 residues. Trimming removed 4 bases at V and 8 bases at J, with 7 bases between.

This clonotype has at least ten counts. The chain couples TRBV7-2 to TRBJ2-1; D ambiguous. Germline loops: CDR1 SGHTA, CDR2 FQGNSA. V gave up 4 bases and J gave up 0 bases, with 4 bases separating them. The CDR3 is 13 amino acids. The CDR3 region has the DNA TGTGCCAGCAGCTCCAACTCCTACAATGAGCAGTTCTTC. Translation: CASSSNSYNEQFF.

This clonotype was seen many times. J is TRBJ2-5 and V is TRBV27; the match to TRBD1 covers 10 bases. V was clipped by 6 bases and J by 2 bases; unmatched bases: 6. Germline V gene sequence: CDR1 MNHEY, CDR2 SMNVEV (reference sequence). There are 15 residues in the CDR3. CDR3 nucleotide sequence: TGTGCCAGCAGCTCCGGGACAGGGGTTCAAGAGACCCAGTACTTC. It codes for CASSSGTGVQETQYF.

The chain combines TRBV4-1 with TRBJ2-1; D not resolved. The CDR3 has 12 amino acids. Germline CDR1 and CDR2: MGHRA and YSYEKL. V was cut by 2 bases and J by 9 bases, with 8 bases left in between. The CDR3 bases are TGCGCCAGCAGCCAAATCTCGGGTGAGCAGTTCTTC. This codes for CASSQISGEQFF.

This clonotype was detected ten times or more. V gene TRBV5-1 combines with J gene TRBJ2-3; TRBD1 is a possible D gene (6 bases). This CDR3 is built from 15 residues. V was pared by 3 bases and J by 6 bases, with 17 bases between. The germline V gene has CDR1 SGHRS and CDR2 YFSETQ. CDR3 amino acids: CASSSQTDRADTQYF. CDR3 sequence (DNA): TGCGCCAGCAGCTCCCAAACGGACAGAGCCGATACGCAGTATTTT.

This clonotype was seen repeatedly, ten times or more. The CDR3 protein is CASSTSGQGETEAFF. The CDR3, as DNA: TGCGCCAGCAGCACGTCTGGACAGGGAGAGACTGAAGCTTTCTTT. The chain joins TRBV5-1 to TRBJ1-1; 8 bases map to TRBD1. CDR3 length: 15 amino acids. Trimming at V came to 4 bases and at J to 5 bases, leaving 10 bases not matched to a gene. Germline V lookup: CDR1 SGHRS, CDR2 YFSETQ. The full variable domain, in which reference TRBV5-1 and TRBJ1-1 provide the parts outside the CDR3, is KAGVTQTPRYLIKTRGQQVTLSCSPISGHRSVSWYQQTPGQGLQFLFEYFSETQRNKGNFPGRFSGRQFSNSRSEMNVSTLELGDSALYLCASSTSGQGETEAFFGQGTRLTVV.

In this sample, this clonotype turned up many times. As DNA, the CDR3 is TGTGCCAGCAGTTTAGCCGCCGGGACGGAATACGAGCAGTACTTC. Its translation: CASSLAAGTEYEQYF. The chain has TRBV27 and TRBJ2-7, with D perhaps assigned TRBD1 or TRBD2 (5 bases each). Germline values: CDR1 MNHEY, CDR2 SMNVEV (reference sequence). The CDR3 has 15 residues. Trimming took off 2 bases at V and 4 bases at J, with 15 bases between the two ends.

In its sample, this clonotype was seen many times. The chain uses TRBV20-1 and TRBJ2-4, with D possibly matching TRBD1 (6 bases). Germline lookup yields CDR1 DFQATT and CDR2 SNEGSKA (reference sequence). V was cut by 2 bases and J by 5 bases, with 22 bases left in between. The CDR3 covers 17 residues. The CDR3 bases are TGCAGTGCTAGATCCTCACCTGGGGGCGCGTTACAAAACATTCAGTACTTC. Translated: CSARSSPGGALQNIQYF.

This clonotype was seen ten or more times. This chain links TRBV4-2 with TRBJ2-4; 9 bases are a match to TRBD2. The V gene's germline CDR1 is LGHNA and CDR2 YNFKEQ. J gave up 3 bases and V 5 bases, and 5 bases lay outside the gene matches. The CDR3 is 15 residues long. The CDR3 region is CASSSAGGYKNIQYF. The CDR3 DNA is TGTGCCAGCAGCTCAGCGGGGGGTTACAAAAACATTCAGTACTTC.

This clonotype was observed at least ten times. The chain uses TRBV18 and TRBJ1-4, with D perhaps matching TRBD1 (5 bases). Germline V gene sequence: CDR1 KGHSH, CDR2 LQKENI. V was clipped by 3 bases and J by 1 base, with 9 bases between them. The CDR3 is 15 amino acids. CDR3 in amino acids: CASSPGRETNEKLFF. The CDR3 nucleotides read TGTGCCAGCTCACCCGGCAGGGAAACTAATGAAAAACTGTTTTTT.